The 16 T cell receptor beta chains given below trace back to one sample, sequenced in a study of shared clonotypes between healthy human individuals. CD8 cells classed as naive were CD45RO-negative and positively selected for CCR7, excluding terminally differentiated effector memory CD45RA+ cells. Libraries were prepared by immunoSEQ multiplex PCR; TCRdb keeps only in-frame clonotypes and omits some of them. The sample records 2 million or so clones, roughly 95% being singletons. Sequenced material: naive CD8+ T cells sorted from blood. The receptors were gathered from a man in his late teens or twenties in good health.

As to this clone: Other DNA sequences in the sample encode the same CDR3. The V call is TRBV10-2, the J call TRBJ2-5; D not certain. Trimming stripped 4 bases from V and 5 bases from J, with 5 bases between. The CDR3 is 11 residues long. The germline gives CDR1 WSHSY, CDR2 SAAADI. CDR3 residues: CASSAGETQYF. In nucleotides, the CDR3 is TGCGCCAGCAGTGCTGGGGAGACCCAGTACTTC.

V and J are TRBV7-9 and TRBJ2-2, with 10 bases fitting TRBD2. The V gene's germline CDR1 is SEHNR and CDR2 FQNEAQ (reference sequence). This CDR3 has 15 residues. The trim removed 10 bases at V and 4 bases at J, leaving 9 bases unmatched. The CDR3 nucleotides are TGTGCCACCAGAATAGCGGGGGGCAGCACCGGGGAGCTGTTTTTT. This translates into CATRIAGGSTGELFF. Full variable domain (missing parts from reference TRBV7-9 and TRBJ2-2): DTGVSQNPRHKITKRGQNVTFRCDPISEHNRLYWYRQTLGQGPEFLTYFQNEAQLEKSRLLSDRFSAERPKGSFSTLEIQRTEQGDSAMYLCATRIAGGSTGELFFGEGSRLTVL.

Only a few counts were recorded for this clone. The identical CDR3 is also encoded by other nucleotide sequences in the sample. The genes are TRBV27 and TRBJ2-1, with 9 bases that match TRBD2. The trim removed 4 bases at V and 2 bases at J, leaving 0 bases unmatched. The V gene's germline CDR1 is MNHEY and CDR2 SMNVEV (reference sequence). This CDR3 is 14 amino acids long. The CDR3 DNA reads TGTGCCAGCAGTTCTAGCGGGGCCTACAATGAGCAGTTCTTC. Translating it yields CASSSSGAYNEQFF.

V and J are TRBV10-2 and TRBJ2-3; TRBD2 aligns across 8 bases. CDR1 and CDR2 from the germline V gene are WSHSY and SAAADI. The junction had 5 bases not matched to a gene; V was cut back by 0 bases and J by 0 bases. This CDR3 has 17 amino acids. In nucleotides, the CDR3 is TGCGCCAGCAGTGAGTCGGCTAGCGGGTGGAGCACAGATACGCAGTATTTT. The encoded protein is CASSESASGWSTDTQYF.

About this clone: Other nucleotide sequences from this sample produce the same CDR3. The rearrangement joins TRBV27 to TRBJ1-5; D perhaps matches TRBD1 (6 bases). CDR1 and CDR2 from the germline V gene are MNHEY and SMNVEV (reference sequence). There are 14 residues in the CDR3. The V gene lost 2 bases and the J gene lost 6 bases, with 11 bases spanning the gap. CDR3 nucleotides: TGTGCCAGCAGTTTAGGAGGGGGGGGTCAGCCCCAGCATTTT. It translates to CASSLGGGGQPQHF.

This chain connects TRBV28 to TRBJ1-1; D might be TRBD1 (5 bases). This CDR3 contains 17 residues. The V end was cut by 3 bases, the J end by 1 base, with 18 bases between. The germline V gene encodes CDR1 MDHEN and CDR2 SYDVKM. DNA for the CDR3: TGTGCCAGCAGTTTCCCCACCGGAGGGGAGGGGAACACTGAAGCTTTCTTT. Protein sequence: CASSFPTGGEGNTEAFF.

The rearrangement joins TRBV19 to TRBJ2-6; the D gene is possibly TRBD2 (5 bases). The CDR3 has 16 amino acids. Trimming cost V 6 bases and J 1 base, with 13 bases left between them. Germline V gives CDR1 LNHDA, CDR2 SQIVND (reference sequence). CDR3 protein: CASSPGVGSGANVLTF. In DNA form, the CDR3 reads TGTGCCAGTAGCCCCGGGGTCGGGTCTGGGGCCAACGTCCTGACTTTC.

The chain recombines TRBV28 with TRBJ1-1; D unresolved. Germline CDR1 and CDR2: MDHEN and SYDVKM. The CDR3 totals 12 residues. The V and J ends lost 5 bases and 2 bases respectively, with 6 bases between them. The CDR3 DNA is TGTGCCAGCAGTGACACCAACACTGAAGCTTTCTTT. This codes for CASSDTNTEAFF.

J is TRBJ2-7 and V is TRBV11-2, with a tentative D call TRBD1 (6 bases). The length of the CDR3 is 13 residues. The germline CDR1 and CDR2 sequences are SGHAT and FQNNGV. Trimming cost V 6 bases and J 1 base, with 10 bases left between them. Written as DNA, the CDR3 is TGTGCCAGCAGGGACAGTTTGTCCTACGAGCAGTACTTC. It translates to CASRDSLSYEQYF.

The CDR3 here is CASSFVAISNQPQHF. The CDR3 bases are TGTGCCAGCAGTTTTGTAGCCATTAGCAATCAGCCCCAGCATTTT. V and J are TRBV28 and TRBJ1-5; D unclear. The CDR3 extends over 15 amino acids. V lost 3 bases, J lost 0 bases, and 9 bases lay in between. The germline V gene has CDR1 MDHEN and CDR2 SYDVKM.

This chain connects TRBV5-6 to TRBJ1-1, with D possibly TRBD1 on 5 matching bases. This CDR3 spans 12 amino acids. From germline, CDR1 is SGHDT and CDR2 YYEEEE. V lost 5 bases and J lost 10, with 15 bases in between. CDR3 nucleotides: TGTGCCAGCAGAGGGGACTCTAATAGAGCTTTCTTT. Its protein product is CASRGDSNRAFF.

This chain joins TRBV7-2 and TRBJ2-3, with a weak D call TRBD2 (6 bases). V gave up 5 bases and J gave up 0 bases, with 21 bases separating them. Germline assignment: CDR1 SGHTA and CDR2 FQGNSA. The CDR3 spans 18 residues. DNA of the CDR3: TGTGCCAGCAGCCGACGGCCGGGCGTAGCGGACAGCACAGATACGCAGTATTTT. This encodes CASSRRPGVADSTDTQYF.

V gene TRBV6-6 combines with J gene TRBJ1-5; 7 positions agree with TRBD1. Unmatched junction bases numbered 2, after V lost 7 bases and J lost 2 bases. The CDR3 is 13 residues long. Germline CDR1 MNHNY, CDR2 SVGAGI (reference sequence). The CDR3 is CASIDRGNQPQHF. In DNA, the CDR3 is TGTGCCAGCATTGACAGGGGCAATCAGCCCCAGCATTTT.

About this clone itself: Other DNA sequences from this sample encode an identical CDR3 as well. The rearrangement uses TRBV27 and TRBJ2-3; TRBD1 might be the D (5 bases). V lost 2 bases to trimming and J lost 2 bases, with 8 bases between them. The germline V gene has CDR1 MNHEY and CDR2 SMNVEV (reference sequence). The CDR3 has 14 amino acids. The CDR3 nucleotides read TGTGCCAGCAGTTTAACAGGAGCCACAGATACGCAGTATTTT. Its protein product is CASSLTGATDTQYF.

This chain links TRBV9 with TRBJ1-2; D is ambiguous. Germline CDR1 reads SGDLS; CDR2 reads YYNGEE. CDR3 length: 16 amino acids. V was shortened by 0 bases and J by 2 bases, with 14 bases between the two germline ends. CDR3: CASSVEFTGRNYGYTF. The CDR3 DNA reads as TGTGCCAGCAGCGTAGAGTTCACTGGCAGAAACTATGGCTACACCTTC.

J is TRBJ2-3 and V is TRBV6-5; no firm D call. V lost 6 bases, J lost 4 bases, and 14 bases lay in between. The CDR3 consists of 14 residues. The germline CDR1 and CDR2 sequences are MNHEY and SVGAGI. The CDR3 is CASSHFADPDTQYF. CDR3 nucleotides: TGTGCCAGCAGCCACTTCGCGGACCCAGATACGCAGTATTTT.